These 6 T cell receptor beta chains originate from one sample sequenced in a study of T cells in localized non-small cell lung cancer. Libraries were prepared by immunoSEQ multiplex PCR; TCRdb keeps only in-frame clonotypes and omits some of them. The repertoire holds fewer than 45,000 clones, with around 83% as singletons. The sample consisted of peripheral blood, taken before any cancer treatment. The receptors were sampled from a woman aged 18-49 years with stage III lung adenocarcinoma.

The chain employs TRBV7-2 and TRBJ1-1, with no clear D. The ends were cut back, 5 bases at V and 3 bases at J, with 13 bases in the middle. CDR1 and CDR2 (germline): SGHTA, FQGNSA. The CDR3 length is 14 residues. The CDR3 coding sequence is TGTGCCAGCAGCCCCCTCGGCAGCGACACTGAAGCTTTCTTT. The encoded protein is CASSPLGSDTEAFF.

V gene TRBV5-6 combines with J gene TRBJ1-2, with TRBD1 matching over 7 bases. Germline CDR1 reads SGHDT; CDR2 reads YYEEEE. V was pared by 2 bases and J by 1 base, with 14 bases of the junction left unmatched. The CDR3 runs 18 residues. The chain's CDR3 is CASSFTDRDLSFNYGYTF. CDR3 in DNA: TGTGCCAGCAGCTTTACCGACAGGGATCTCTCCTTTAACTATGGCTACACCTTC.

The CDR3 nucleotides are TGTGCCAGCAGCTCCCTCGGACAGGGAGAATGGACCTACGAGCAGTACTTC. Translation gives CASSSLGQGEWTYEQYF. The chain links TRBV5-4 to TRBJ2-7; TRBD1 agrees at 8 bases. Germline V gene lookup returns CDR1 SGHNT and CDR2 YYREEE (reference sequence). The CDR3 has 17 residues. The ends lost 3 bases at V and 2 bases at J; junction bases unmatched: 13.

The chain employs TRBV27 and TRBJ2-5; D not certain. Trimming cost V 7 bases and J 9 bases, with 24 bases left between them. Germline V CDR1 and CDR2: MNHEY, SMNVEV (reference sequence). The CDR3 loop spans 15 amino acids. In DNA, the CDR3 is TGTGCCAGCAAGCCTCTGTCGGGCTCGAGATTGGCCCAGTACTTC. Translating it yields CASKPLSGSRLAQYF.

The J gene is TRBJ1-1, the V gene TRBV11-2; D perhaps matches TRBD1 (6 bases). The CDR3 spans 12 residues. V was cut by 5 bases and J by 6 bases, with 10 bases left in between. Germline CDR1 reads SGHAT; CDR2 reads FQNNGV. CDR3 protein: CASSLNRAEAFF. The DNA of the CDR3 is TGTGCCAGCAGCCTCAACAGGGCTGAAGCTTTCTTT.

The chain combines TRBV10-3 with TRBJ2-5, with 10 bases identical to TRBD2. V lost 9 bases, J lost 3 bases, and 4 bases stayed unmatched. This CDR3 is 13 amino acids long. Germline CDR1 reads ENHRY; CDR2 reads SYGVKD. CDR3 coding DNA: TGTGCCATTTCAGCGGGGGGGGAAGAGACCCAGTACTTC. The encoded protein is CAISAGGEETQYF.